The entry below gives a single T cell receptor (beta chain) sequence along with its context. The antigen is undetermined. The sequencing template was cDNA reverse transcribed from extracted RNA. Clones were read by immunoSEQ multiplex PCR, and TCRdb kept only the in-frame ones, dropping some. The repertoire consists of about 74,000 clones, with 25% to 35% occurring once and the leading ten covering about 15%. The data were taken from a study of CD8+ T cells in alopecia areata. The wider study: Tofacitinib was taken orally by treated patients, and the dose was 5 to 10 mg twice daily.

Whole-study findings and limits: Tofacitinib significantly reduced both scalp clonality and expanded CD8+ clones among the top 100. Only one nonresponder was present, which leaves the link between baseline CD8+ expansion and response uncertain. Lesional scalp, notably in alopecia totalis/universalis, had clonality above that of normal scalp.

Specified treatment: oral pan-JAK inhibitor, 5-10 mg twice daily. Germline V gene sequence: CDR1 SNHLY, CDR2 FYNNEI. Trimming removed 8 bases at V and 2 bases at J, with 10 bases between. This CDR3 contains 12 residues. The clonotype originates from a human donor with alopecia areata. The source was CD8+ T cells sorted from blood, collected at week 4, from a patient treated with tofacitinib. The J gene is TRBJ2-7, the V gene TRBV2; D is undetermined. The chain's CDR3 is CASGYGAYEQYF. In DNA, the CDR3 is TGTGCCAGCGGATATGGGGCCTACGAGCAGTACTTC.